This TCR beta chain was captured in a study of naive and memory T cell subsets. The beta constant-region primer was an equimolar mix of two oligonucleotides covering TRBC1 and TRBC2. Four rounds of PCR amplified the ligated cDNA using nested alpha and beta constant-region primers plus SP2. TCRdb independently ran MiXCR on the UMI-ligation and nested PCR reads; one entry per CDR3 protein. The sample consists of 8,500 to 10,000 distinct CDR3 sequences, around 5.6% of them appearing once. The V and J ends lost 0 bases and 3 bases respectively, with 8 bases between them. CDR1 is SGHTA and CDR2 is FQGNSA in the germline V gene. The CDR3 extends over 15 amino acids. Sequential positive selection took CD4 T cells first, then CD8 T cells.

The origin of this receptor is a human donor in good health. V usage is TRBV7-2 and J usage is TRBJ2-2, with no clear D. The sequenced material came from CD4+ TEMRA cells from blood. The subset is: effector memory re-expressing CD45RA, CD45RA+ CD27-. The CDR3 sequence: CASSLAPFDTGELFF. In nucleotides, the CDR3 is TGTGCCAGCAGCTTAGCGCCATTTGACACCGGGGAGCTGTTTTTT. Based on the CDR3 plus reference TRBV7-2 and TRBJ2-2, the full variable domain is GAGVSQSPSNKVTEKGKDVELRCDPISGHTALYWYRQSLGQGLEFLIYFQGNSAPDKSGLPSDRFSAERTGGSVSTLTIQRTQQEDSAVYLCASSLAPFDTGELFFGEGSRLTVL.